Listed below are T cell receptor beta chains from one sample, sequenced in a study of CD8+CD57+ T cells in acquired aplastic anemia. TCRdb itself ran the reads through MiXCR, one entry per CDR3 protein. The sample has about 160,000 distinct CDR3 sequences, 60% to 80% seen once. What was sequenced was sorted CD4+, CD8+, or CD8+CD57+ T cells (not recorded which) from PBMCs. These receptors were taken from a human donor with aplastic anemia. Both conserved end residues are part of each CDR3. Rows give clone size only sometimes, using once, few, many, or a class for an expanded clone.

TRBV7-2,.,TRBJ1-5,CASSSTGEWNQPQHF
TRBV12-3/TRBV12-4,.,TRBJ2-5,CASSLAQRKETQYF
TRBV12-3/TRBV12-4,.,TRBJ2-6,CASSLTYSGANVLTF
TRBV20-1,.,TRBJ2-2,CSARDLLAGANTGELFF
TRBV2,.,TRBJ2-5,CASSEGTGVVETQYF
TRBV7-6,.,TRBJ2-7,CATDPGFGEQYF
TRBV7-9,.,TRBJ2-3,CATSARRVETDTQYF
TRBV6-6,.,TRBJ1-6,CASSPTGRGSPLHF
TRBV7-2,once,TRBJ1-2,CASSFRREQGRYGYTF
TRBV7-9,few,TRBJ2-1,CASSPGQGVVNEQFF
TRBV7-3,few,TRBJ2-3,CASSLAGGSTDTQYF